This T cell receptor (beta chain) emerged from a study of shared clonotypes between healthy human individuals. Sequencing used immunoSEQ multiplex PCR; TCRdb keeps in-frame clones, though not all of them. The sample includes more than 1 million clones, around 82% of them seen just once. The TCR was taken from a young man in good health. Some clones in this sample may be carry-over from other donors' samples. Sequences were obtained from memory CD4+ T cells from PBMCs. Specified subset: CD45RA-negative fraction.

As DNA, the CDR3 is TGCGCCAGCAGCTTGCCCGTTCGACTAGGGAACACAGATACGCAGTATTTT. Translated, it gives CASSLPVRLGNTDTQYF. The V gene is TRBV5-1, the J gene TRBJ2-3; a weak D match, TRBD2 (6 bases). Germline loops: CDR1 SGHRS, CDR2 YFSETQ. The V end lost 1 base, the J end lost 2 bases, and 17 bases lay between the germline ends. The CDR3 spans 17 residues.